This TCR beta chain originates from a study of T cell changes during pregnancy in multiple sclerosis. This table comes from immunoSEQ multiplex PCR, and its TCRdb copy is limited to in-frame clones, with some not included. The repertoire holds about 100,000 clones, approximately 91% seen once, with about 3% in the top ten. CDR1 is MGHRA and CDR2 is YSYEKL in the germline V gene. Between the trimmed V and J ends, which lost 0 bases and 0 bases, there was a span of 8 bases. The CDR3 has 16 residues. This TCR came from a female donor with multiple sclerosis, enrolled in a pregnancy study. Sequenced here: peripheral blood, sampled after pregnancy. The chain recombines TRBV4-1 with TRBJ1-4, with D uncertain. This chain's CDR3 is CASSQEASTTNEKLFF. DNA for the CDR3: TGCGCCAGCAGCCAAGAGGCATCCACAACTAATGAAAAACTGTTTTTT.